These 30 T cell receptor beta chains were sequenced from one sample in a study of blood T cell repertoires in COVID-19. Clones were read by immunoSEQ multiplex PCR, and TCRdb kept only the in-frame ones, dropping some. This sample has under 300,000 clones, with around four fifths found just once. The sequenced sample consisted of peripheral blood. Source of these receptors: a woman aged 55-69 years with active or convalescent COVID-19.

V gene TRBV5-1 combines with J gene TRBJ2-7; 15 bases match TRBD2. V trimming: 0 bases; J trimming: 4 bases; junction bases outside the gene matches: 5. The V gene's germline CDR1 is SGHRS and CDR2 YFSETQ. The length of the CDR3 is 17 residues. CDR3: CASSLGTSGRASYEQYF. The DNA for the CDR3 is TGCGCCAGCAGCTTGGGGACTAGCGGGAGGGCCAGTTACGAGCAGTACTTC.

This chain links TRBV7-8 with TRBJ2-7, with TRBD1 identical over 10 bases. The germline gives CDR1 SGHVS, CDR2 FQNEAQ. Trimming cost V 1 base and J 4 bases; bases outside gene matches: 7. The CDR3 is 16 amino acids. The CDR3 sequence is CASSLVSGTGAYEQYV. The CDR3 bases are TGTGCCAGCAGCTTAGTCTCCGGGACAGGGGCATACGAGCAGTACGTC.

CDR3 sequence (DNA): TGTGCCAGCCAATGGACAGGGGGCACCTATGGCTACACCTTC. This codes for CASQWTGGTYGYTF. The genes are TRBV6-5 and TRBJ1-2; the match to TRBD1 covers 11 bases. This CDR3 has 14 residues. V shed 8 bases and J 4 bases; nucleotides not matched to a gene: 6. Germline V gene lookup returns CDR1 MNHEY and CDR2 SVGAGI.

The rearrangement uses TRBV5-1 and TRBJ1-1, with 9 nucleotides matching TRBD1. Losses at the gene ends were 0 bases for V and 5 bases for J; bases not matched to a gene: 5. The germline gives CDR1 SGHRS, CDR2 YFSETQ. CDR3 length: 15 residues. This CDR3 is CASSLEQGARTEAFF. The DNA of the CDR3 is TGCGCCAGCAGCTTGGAACAGGGGGCGCGGACTGAAGCTTTCTTT.

The chain carries TRBV11-2 and TRBJ2-3; TRBD1 matches 12 bases. The CDR3 spans 17 residues. The J segment lost 9 bases and the V segment lost 4 bases, leaving 14 bases of the junction unmatched. CDR1 is SGHAT and CDR2 is FQNNGV in the germline V gene. The CDR3 reads CASSSVRRDRGRGTQYF. CDR3 nucleotide sequence: TGTGCCAGCAGCTCAGTCCGCCGGGACAGGGGGCGAGGAACGCAGTATTTT. Filled out from reference TRBV11-2 and TRBJ2-3, the complete variable domain reads EAGVAQSPRYKIIEKRQSVAFWCNPISGHATLYWYQQILGQGPKLLIQFQNNGVVDDSQLPKDRFSAERLKGVDSTLKIQPAKLEDSAVYLCASSSVRRDRGRGTQYFGPGTRLTVL.

The chain recombines TRBV7-9 with TRBJ2-7; possibly TRBD1 for D (5 bases). Trimming left V 4 bases short and J 4 bases short, with 14 bases between. The CDR3 loop spans 14 amino acids. Germline CDR1 reads SEHNR; CDR2 reads FQNEAQ (reference sequence). The CDR3 reads CASSSIQGNYEQYV. The DNA of the CDR3 is TGTGCCAGCAGCTCCATCCAGGGTAATTACGAGCAGTACGTC.

This clone has just a few counts. One end of the junction varies from germline; a read error may be responsible. This chain links TRBV11-3 with TRBJ2-1; TRBD1 is a possible D gene (6 bases). The CDR3 runs 13 residues. Germline loops: CDR1 SGHNT, CDR2 YENEEA. CDR3 nucleotides: TGTGCCAGCACCTTACAGGGCTCCAATGAGCAGTTCTTC. This codes for CASTLQGSNEQFF.

This chain joins TRBV5-1 and TRBJ1-3; 8 bases fit TRBD1. This CDR3 contains 16 residues. V was clipped by 3 bases and J by 4 bases; unmatched bases: 9. CDR1 and CDR2 (germline): SGHRS, YFSETQ. CDR3 residues: CASSSQGAASGNTIYF. The CDR3 DNA sequence: TGCGCCAGCAGCTCTCAGGGGGCCGCCTCGGGAAACACCATATATTTT.

The chain combines TRBV18 with TRBJ2-5; the D gene is possibly TRBD2 (5 bases). The CDR3 spans 14 residues. Germline V lookup: CDR1 KGHSH, CDR2 LQKENI. The ends were cut back, 2 bases at V and 1 base at J, with 8 bases in the middle. The CDR3 DNA sequence: TGTGCCAGCTCACCATCGGGGATCCAAGAGACCCAGTACTTC. This sequence encodes CASSPSGIQETQYF.

As to this clone: The sample has other DNA sequences that encode this CDR3 too. For the CDR3, the DNA is TGCGCCAGCAGCTTGGCCGGGTCAGATACGCAGTATTTT. This sequence encodes CASSLAGSDTQYF. The chain employs TRBV5-1 and TRBJ2-3; D gene unclear. Germline-derived CDR1 and CDR2 are SGHRS and YFSETQ. The CDR3 is 13 amino acids. The V end lost 0 bases, the J end lost 4 bases, and 6 bases lay between the germline ends.

This sequence joins TRBV6-5 and TRBJ1-2; D is perhaps TRBD1 (6 bases). V lost 7 bases and J lost 0, with 15 bases in between. CDR1 is MNHEY and CDR2 is SVGAGI in the germline V gene. The CDR3 loop spans 15 amino acids. DNA of the CDR3: TGTGCCAGCAAAACAGGGACACAACCTAACTATGGCTACACCTTC. Translated, it gives CASKTGTQPNYGYTF.

This clone was seen a few times. The rearrangement joins TRBV28 to TRBJ1-2; 8 bases are a match to TRBD1. The trim removed 5 bases at V and 4 bases at J, leaving 6 bases unmatched. This CDR3 has 14 residues. CDR1 is MDHEN and CDR2 is SYDVKM in the germline V gene. The CDR3 coding sequence is TGTGCCAGCAGTCCGGGGACAGGAATCTATGGCTACACCTTC. Encoded protein: CASSPGTGIYGYTF.

The V gene is TRBV5-5, the J gene TRBJ2-1, with 9 bases identical to TRBD1. CDR1 and CDR2 from the germline V gene are SGHKS and YYEKEE (reference sequence). V shed 4 bases, J shed 8 bases, and the junction held 10 bases outside the gene matches. The CDR3 is 15 amino acids. The CDR3 nucleotides read TGTGCCAGCAGCGCAGAGGGACAGGGAGGACATGAGCAGTTCTTC. Translated, it gives CASSAEGQGGHEQFF.

CDR3 in amino acids: CASSFDGQGGYYEQYF. The CDR3 DNA is TGCGCCAGCAGCTTCGACGGACAGGGGGGGTACTACGAGCAGTACTTC. V gene TRBV5-1 combines with J gene TRBJ2-7; TRBD1 aligns across 10 bases. Per the germline V gene, CDR1 is SGHRS and CDR2 is YFSETQ. The CDR3 contains 16 residues. The J segment lost 3 bases and the V segment lost 2 bases, leaving 8 bases of the junction unmatched.

This clone was recorded once. The V call is TRBV10-3, the J call TRBJ2-1, with a possible D match to TRBD2 (5 bases). CDR1 is ENHRY and CDR2 is SYGVKD in the germline V gene. The V gene lost 0 bases and the J gene lost 0 bases, with 12 bases spanning the gap. This CDR3 contains 17 residues. CDR3 sequence: CAISESRGIASYNEQFF. The DNA for the CDR3 is TGTGCCATCAGTGAGTCGAGAGGGATAGCCTCCTACAATGAGCAGTTCTTC.

This rearrangement joins TRBV30 to TRBJ2-1; D is ambiguous. Trimming removed 2 bases at V and 10 bases at J, with 12 bases between. Germline CDR1 is GTSNPN and CDR2 is SVGIG (reference sequence). The CDR3 loop spans 12 amino acids. The CDR3 loop reads CAWSSGRNEQFF. The CDR3 nucleotides read TGTGCCTGGAGTTCGGGTAGGAACGAGCAGTTCTTC.

This clone occurred once. The rearrangement uses TRBV28 and TRBJ2-5; perhaps TRBD1 as D (6 bases). The ends were cut back, 6 bases at V and 7 bases at J, with 12 bases in the middle. This CDR3 is built from 12 residues. Germline V gives CDR1 MDHEN, CDR2 SYDVKM. The DNA for the CDR3 is TGTGCCAGCAGGGACAGTTACACGACCCAGTACTTC. It specifies CASRDSYTTQYF.

The chain employs TRBV6-1 and TRBJ2-7; 8 bases agree with TRBD2. Germline lookup yields CDR1 MNHNS and CDR2 SASEGT. CDR3 size: 16 residues. V shed 3 bases, J shed 4 bases, and the junction held 11 bases outside the gene matches. The CDR3 DNA follows: TGTGCCAGCAGTGATGCGGCCCGGGAGGGCCCATACGAGCAGTACTTC. Its translation: CASSDAAREGPYEQYF.

The CDR3 spells CASSPTGSMNTEAFF. In DNA form, the CDR3 reads TGTGCCAGCAGCCCGACAGGGAGCATGAACACTGAAGCTTTCTTT. The chain has TRBV9 and TRBJ1-1, with 7 positions matching TRBD1. CDR1 and CDR2 (germline): SGDLS, YYNGEE. This CDR3 has 15 amino acids. With 4 bases clipped from V and 0 bases from J, the junction kept 6 bases outside the gene matches.

The chain uses TRBV19 and TRBJ2-6, with unresolved D. The germline V gene has CDR1 LNHDA and CDR2 SQIVND (reference sequence). V was clipped by 6 bases and J by 1 base, with 10 bases between them. The CDR3 length is 15 residues. The CDR3 region has the DNA TGTGCCAGTAGCCTGACTGGGTCTGGGGCCAACGTCCTGACTTTC. It encodes CASSLTGSGANVLTF.

For the CDR3, the DNA is TGTGCCAGCAGAGCCGGGACAGGGACATCTGGGGCCAACGTCCTGACTTTC. Translated: CASRAGTGTSGANVLTF. V gene TRBV2 combines with J gene TRBJ2-6; the match to TRBD1 covers 9 bases. Losses at the gene ends were 6 bases for V and 1 base for J; bases not matched to a gene: 7. The CDR3 loop spans 17 amino acids. Germline assignment: CDR1 SNHLY and CDR2 FYNNEI.

The J gene is TRBJ2-2, the V gene TRBV29-1; D call uncertain. The CDR3 sequence is 12 residues long. With 2 bases removed from V and 4 bases from J, the gap between germline ends came to 5 bases. Germline loops: CDR1 SQVTM, CDR2 ANQGSEA. The CDR3: CSVETRTGELFF. In DNA form, the CDR3 reads TGCAGCGTTGAAACTCGCACCGGGGAGCTGTTTTTT.

This clone was counted a few times. The chain carries TRBV11-2 and TRBJ1-2, with 7 bases lining up with TRBD1. The trim removed 4 bases at V and 5 bases at J, leaving 10 bases unmatched. CDR1 is SGHAT and CDR2 is FQNNGV in the germline V gene. The CDR3 covers 15 residues. CDR3 protein: CASSSMTGQTYGYTF. CDR3 bases: TGTGCCAGCAGCTCCATGACAGGGCAGACTTATGGCTACACCTTC. The full variable domain, completed using reference TRBV11-2 and TRBJ1-2, is EAGVAQSPRYKIIEKRQSVAFWCNPISGHATLYWYQQILGQGPKLLIQFQNNGVVDDSQLPKDRFSAERLKGVDSTLKIQPAKLEDSAVYLCASSSMTGQTYGYTFGSGTRLTVV.

The chain couples TRBV2 to TRBJ1-2; TRBD1 aligns across 11 bases. Per the germline V gene, CDR1 is SNHLY and CDR2 is FYNNEI. Trimming took 6 bases from V and 7 from J; bases not matched to a gene: 10. The CDR3 totals 15 residues. The CDR3 DNA reads TGTGCCAGCAGCCCCAGGACAGGGGGCTTTGGTGGCTACACCTTC. It is translated as CASSPRTGGFGGYTF.

The chain uses TRBV28 and TRBJ2-1; 9 bases are shared with TRBD1. CDR1 and CDR2 (germline): MDHEN, SYDVKM. The CDR3 length is 18 residues. Trimming cost V 7 bases and J 6 bases; bases outside gene matches: 19. CDR3 sequence (DNA): TGTGCCAGCAAAGCCGCCGGACAGGGGTACCGCTTAGTCAATGAGCAGTTCTTC. It specifies CASKAAGQGYRLVNEQFF.

The chain has TRBV28 and TRBJ1-6, with no clear D. Germline CDR1 reads MDHEN; CDR2 reads SYDVKM. The CDR3 has 16 amino acids. V gave up 5 bases and J gave up 5 bases, with 16 bases separating them. In nucleotides, the CDR3 is TGTGCCAGCAGTCTGGAAACCGGACTGAATAATTCACCCCTCCACTTT. Translated: CASSLETGLNNSPLHF.

V and J are TRBV4-2 and TRBJ2-5, with 8 bases fitting TRBD2. Looked up from germline, CDR1 is LGHNA and CDR2 is YNFKEQ. The CDR3 length is 15 residues. The junction had 7 bases not matched to a gene; V was cut back by 4 bases and J by 3 bases. Here the CDR3 DNA reads TGTGCCAGCAGCCCCCGCGGGGGGCAGGAAGAGACCCAGTACTTC. This translates into CASSPRGGQEETQYF.

There are a few counts of this clone. The rearrangement joins TRBV2 to TRBJ1-1; the D gene is possibly TRBD1 (5 bases). The CDR3 runs to 14 residues. Per the germline V gene, CDR1 is SNHLY and CDR2 is FYNNEI. V lost 8 bases, J lost 2 bases, and 15 bases lay in between. CDR3 in amino acids: CASALGGGNTEAFF. The CDR3 region has the DNA TGTGCCAGCGCTCTTGGGGGGGGAAACACTGAAGCTTTCTTT.

In nucleotides, the CDR3 is TGTGCCAGCAGCTTGCGGCTAGCGGCTTACAATGAGCAGTTCTTC. This gives the protein CASSLRLAAYNEQFF. The genes are TRBV11-2 and TRBJ2-1; TRBD2 aligns across 7 bases. The CDR3 extends over 15 amino acids. The junction had 6 bases not matched to a gene; V was cut back by 3 bases and J by 4 bases. Germline CDR1 is SGHAT and CDR2 is FQNNGV. The full variable domain, with the rest looked up from reference TRBV11-2 and TRBJ2-1, is EAGVAQSPRYKIIEKRQSVAFWCNPISGHATLYWYQQILGQGPKLLIQFQNNGVVDDSQLPKDRFSAERLKGVDSTLKIQPAKLEDSAVYLCASSLRLAAYNEQFFGPGTRLTVL.

The chain is built from TRBV2 and TRBJ2-1; 8 bases line up with TRBD2. Germline V CDR1 and CDR2: SNHLY, FYNNEI. J lost 9 bases, V lost 6 bases, and 10 bases had no gene match. This CDR3 spans 14 amino acids. DNA of the CDR3: TGTGCCAGCAGCCTGGGACTAGGTAGGAGTGAGCAGTTCTTC. Residues: CASSLGLGRSEQFF.